This T cell receptor (beta chain) originates from a study of blood T cell repertoires in COVID-19. The CDR3 loop spans 14 amino acids. V was shortened by 2 bases and J by 5 bases, with 13 bases between the two germline ends. Germline-derived CDR1 and CDR2 are MNHEY and SVGEGT. Patients of the Seattle cohort, enrolled during active infection, were followed longitudinally. Measured with immunoSEQ multiplex PCR; TCRdb has only the in-frame clones, and not every one. The data show about 410,000 clones, with 89% seen just once and 1.5% to 1.9% held by the top ten. The sequenced material came from peripheral blood. V is TRBV6-2 or TRBV6-3 and J is TRBJ2-7, with D tentatively TRBD1 (6 bases). This sequence was found in a woman in her thirties or forties with COVID-19, enrolled during active disease. The CDR3 reads CASSYSRDNNEQYF. CDR3 bases: TGTGCCAGCAGTTACAGCAGGGACAATAACGAGCAGTACTTC.